Listed here are 19 T cell receptor beta chains from one sample, sequenced in a study of long-term antiretroviral therapy in people with HIV. The assay, immunoSEQ v3.0, was run at survey level. The protocol was immunoSEQ multiplex PCR, while the TCRdb copy is restricted to in-frame clones and leaves out a portion. The sample lists tens of thousands of clones, about three quarters occurring once. The material sequenced was unsorted PBMCs, taken 3.1 years after starting antiretroviral therapy. These receptors were taken from a woman aged 45-60 years with HIV.

This clone has only a few counts. The chain couples TRBV6-1 to TRBJ1-5; D is ambiguous. CDR1 is MNHNS and CDR2 is SASEGT in the germline V gene. The CDR3 is 15 amino acids. Trimming took off 7 bases at V and 2 bases at J, with 15 bases between the two ends. CDR3 in amino acids: CASTGSLPGNQPQHF. The CDR3 coding sequence is TGTGCCAGCACCGGGAGCCTCCCTGGCAATCAGCCCCAGCATTTT.

This clone was observed a few times. The V call is TRBV5-1, the J call TRBJ1-4, with 9 bases aligning to TRBD1. Germline assignment: CDR1 SGHRS and CDR2 YFSETQ. This CDR3 is built from 15 residues. Trimming took 0 bases from V and 13 from J; bases not matched to a gene: 10. CDR3 nucleotides: TGCGCCAGCAGCTTGGGACGGGACAGGGAAGGGGGACTGTTTTTT. Its translation: CASSLGRDREGGLFF.

This clone appeared a few times. The chain employs TRBV2 and TRBJ2-7; D may correspond to TRBD1 or TRBD2 (6 bases each). CDR1 SNHLY and CDR2 FYNNEI come from the germline V gene. The length of the CDR3 is 14 residues. V was clipped by 1 base and J by 6 bases, with 13 bases between them. CDR3 sequence: CASSEGGLAREQYV. CDR3 DNA sequence: TGTGCCAGCAGTGAAGGGGGGCTAGCGCGCGAGCAGTACGTC.

The DNA for the CDR3 is TGCGCCAGCAGCCTTAATAGCAGGGGTCCCACTGAAGCTTTCTTT. Its protein is CASSLNSRGPTEAFF. V and J are TRBV5-1 and TRBJ1-1; D possibly corresponds to TRBD1 (6 bases). Germline loops: CDR1 SGHRS, CDR2 YFSETQ. Trimming took off 4 bases at V and 4 bases at J, with 17 bases between the two ends. This CDR3 spans 15 amino acids.

V is TRBV6-5 and J is TRBJ1-2; 8 bases fit TRBD1. The V gene end was trimmed by 5 bases and the J gene end by 3 bases; junction bases not matched to a gene: 8. Germline CDR1 is MNHEY and CDR2 is SVGAGI. There are 15 residues in the CDR3. CDR3 nucleotide sequence: TGTGCCAGCAGTACTCCGGGACAGGCGTACTATGGCTACACCTTC. Translated, it gives CASSTPGQAYYGYTF.

This rearrangement joins TRBV27 to TRBJ1-2; D is uncertain. Germline V gene sequence: CDR1 MNHEY, CDR2 SMNVEV (reference sequence). V was cut by 1 base and J by 3 bases, with 12 bases left in between. There are 15 residues in the CDR3. For the CDR3, the DNA is TGTGCCAGCAGTTTATTTAACGGCATTGACTATGGCTACACCTTC. As protein: CASSLFNGIDYGYTF.

The rearrangement links TRBV2 to TRBJ1-2; D is ambiguous. The length of the CDR3 is 12 residues. Trimming pared 7 bases from V and 3 bases from J, leaving 9 bases between. CDR1 SNHLY and CDR2 FYNNEI come from the germline V gene. CDR3 region: CASTAEDYGYTF. The CDR3 DNA reads as TGTGCCAGCACAGCCGAAGACTATGGCTACACCTTC.

This sequence joins TRBV19 and TRBJ1-5, with 8 bases lining up with TRBD1. Germline CDR1 is LNHDA and CDR2 is SQIVND (reference sequence). Trimming at V came to 3 bases and at J to 6 bases, leaving 7 bases not matched to a gene. The CDR3 loop spans 15 amino acids. In nucleotides, the CDR3 is TGTGCCAGTAGTATTTTCGGACAGGGAGGTCAGCCCCAGCATTTT. Its protein product is CASSIFGQGGQPQHF.

The chain carries TRBV18 and TRBJ1-5; a weak D match, TRBD1 (5 bases). Germline V gives CDR1 KGHSH, CDR2 LQKENI. The germline V and J ends were trimmed by 1 base and 11 bases, with 9 bases remaining between them. The CDR3 is 12 residues long. The CDR3 sequence is CASSPRQGAQHF. The DNA of the CDR3 is TGTGCCAGCTCACCACGACAAGGGGCCCAGCATTTT.

The rearrangement links TRBV19 to TRBJ2-7; D not resolved. V was shortened by 7 bases and J by 3 bases, with 7 bases between the two germline ends. CDR1 is LNHDA and CDR2 is SQIVND in the germline V gene (reference sequence). The CDR3 spans 11 residues. DNA for the CDR3: TGTGCCAGTACGAAGCACTACGAGCAGTACGTC. This codes for CASTKHYEQYV.

This chain links TRBV9 with TRBJ2-1; 9 nucleotides agree with TRBD2. This CDR3 spans 16 amino acids. Germline CDR1 and CDR2: SGDLS and YYNGEE. Germline trimming cut 3 bases from V and 4 bases from J; bases unmatched to any gene: 8. The CDR3 spells CASSAHLAGAYNEQFF. The CDR3 region has the DNA TGTGCCAGCAGCGCCCATTTAGCGGGGGCTTACAATGAGCAGTTCTTC.

The chain carries TRBV5-1 and TRBJ1-3, with a possible D match to TRBD1 (5 bases). Germline loops: CDR1 SGHRS, CDR2 YFSETQ. The CDR3 extends over 14 amino acids. The V gene lost 4 bases and the J gene lost 0 bases, with 8 bases spanning the gap. The chain's CDR3 is CASSPDSSGNTIYF. For the CDR3, the DNA is TGCGCCAGCAGCCCAGACAGCTCTGGAAACACCATATATTTT.

This chain uses TRBV5-4 with TRBJ2-1; tentative D call: TRBD2 (5 bases). V dropped 2 bases and J dropped 7 bases, with 7 bases sitting between them. Germline CDR1 is SGHNT and CDR2 is YYREEE (reference sequence). The CDR3 sequence is 12 residues long. The CDR3 bases are TGTGCCAGCAGCTTCTGGGAGAATGAGCAGTTCTTC. Residues: CASSFWENEQFF.

The rearrangement uses TRBV19 and TRBJ2-1; TRBD2 aligns across 14 bases. The CDR3 runs 16 residues. After removal of 5 bases from V and 4 bases from J, the junction contained 4 bases not matched to a gene. The germline CDR1 and CDR2 sequences are LNHDA and SQIVND (reference sequence). The DNA of the CDR3 is TGTGCCAGTAGTGCTTGGACTAGCGGGGGGTACAATGAGCAGTTCTTC. It is translated as CASSAWTSGGYNEQFF.

V is TRBV9 and J is TRBJ1-2; 7 nucleotides line up with TRBD1. The CDR3 length is 13 residues. Looked up from germline, CDR1 is SGDLS and CDR2 is YYNGEE. J was trimmed by 0 bases and V by 5 bases; bases with no gene match: 1. CDR3 sequence: CASRGQANYGYTF. Here the CDR3 DNA reads TGTGCCAGCAGAGGACAGGCTAACTATGGCTACACCTTC.

This clone appeared a single time. The chain combines TRBV18 with TRBJ2-5; 14 bases agree with TRBD2. V lost 1 base, J lost 4 bases, and 5 bases stayed unmatched. Germline V lookup: CDR1 KGHSH, CDR2 LQKENI. The CDR3 contains 17 residues. CDR3 bases: TGTGCCAGCTCACCACGACCGGGACTAGCGGGGGCAGAGACCCAGTACTTC. Its translation: CASSPRPGLAGAETQYF.

The chain joins TRBV6-6 to TRBJ2-5; 8 bases agree with TRBD1. The J call may not be correct, given that the DNA end is closer to TRBJ2-7. Germline loops: CDR1 MNHNY, CDR2 SVGAGI (reference sequence). The CDR3 sequence is 15 residues long. The CDR3 protein is CASRLGTGASYEQYF. The CDR3 region has the DNA TGTGCCAGCCGCCTAGGGACAGGAGCAAGCTACGAGCAGTACTTC.

The sample holds one count of this clone. V is TRBV5-1 and J is TRBJ2-1, with 8 positions matching TRBD1. With V trimmed by 1 base and J by 6 bases, 0 bases remained unmatched. The CDR3 runs to 13 residues. CDR1 is SGHRS, CDR2 YFSETQ, per germline. The CDR3 here is CASSLTGGNEQFF. For the CDR3, the DNA is TGCGCCAGCAGCTTGACAGGGGGCAATGAGCAGTTCTTC.

V usage is TRBV5-1 and J usage is TRBJ2-3; 8 bases match TRBD2. Germline CDR1 is SGHRS and CDR2 is YFSETQ. The CDR3 loop spans 15 amino acids. V lost 4 bases and J lost 1; bases outside the gene matches: 5. DNA of the CDR3: TGCGCCAGCAGCCAGAATAGCGGGGGCACAGATACGCAGTATTTT. Residues: CASSQNSGGTDTQYF.